The 21 T cell receptor beta chains given below trace back to one sample, sequenced in a study of Tregs in tolerant kidney transplant recipients. Using immunoSEQ multiplex PCR, the repertoire was profiled, and TCRdb retains in-frame clones only, with some absent. This sample's clone table lists about 48,000 clones. The sample here was CD4+ T cells from blood, taken before the transplant. These receptors all come from a human donor who received a combined kidney and bone marrow transplant.

Of note for this clone: The CDR3 is cut off 3 residues early in the read; its end comes from the germline J gene. This chain uses TRBV6-2 or TRBV6-3 with TRBJ1-3; the D is unclear. Germline lookup yields CDR1 MNHEY and CDR2 SVGEGT. The CDR3 contains 12 residues. Deletions cut 4 bases from V and 2 bases from J, with 3 bases between. Incomplete CDR3 DNA: TGTGCCAGCAGTTCAACTGGAAACACC. Amino acids: CASSSTGNT. The CDR3 as a whole reads CASSSTGNTIYF.

As to this clone: The read terminates 3 residues ahead of where the CDR3 ends, so the germline J gene completes it. The chain employs TRBV18 and TRBJ1-2, with 9 bases identical to TRBD1. Germline lookup yields CDR1 KGHSH and CDR2 LQKENI. The CDR3 is 14 amino acids. Trimming cost V 4 bases and J 6 bases; bases outside gene matches: 6. The chain's CDR3 is CASSRETGGDGYTF. The covered CDR3 bases are TGTGCCAGCTCACGCGAGACAGGGGGAGATGGC. The full variable domain, in which reference TRBV18 and TRBJ1-2 provide the parts outside the CDR3, is NAGVMQNPRHLVRRRGQEARLRCSPMKGHSHVYWYRQLPEEGLKFMVYLQKENIIDESGMPKERFSAEFPKEGPSILRIQQVVRGDSAAYFCASSRETGGDGYTFGSGTRLTVV.

With regard to this clone: The read finishes 3 residues shy of the CDR3 end, and the germline J gene is used to complete it. The gene calls are TRBV20-1 and TRBJ1-5; 9 bases match TRBD1. Looked up from germline, CDR1 is DFQATT and CDR2 is SNEGSKA (reference sequence). V lost 3 bases and J lost 6; bases outside the gene matches: 9. The CDR3 spans 15 residues. CDR3 residues: CSASWDREFGQPQHF. The sequenced part of the CDR3 DNA is TGCAGTGCTAGTTGGGACAGGGAATTCGGTCAGCCC.

About this clone: The CDR3 is cut off 3 residues early in the read; its end comes from the germline J gene. This rearrangement joins TRBV10-3 to TRBJ2-1, with TRBD2 identical over 8 bases. Germline trimming cut 4 bases from V and 2 bases from J; bases unmatched to any gene: 10. Germline assignment: CDR1 ENHRY and CDR2 SYGVKD. This CDR3 is 17 amino acids long. The sequenced CDR3 bases are TGTGCCATCAGTGGAACGGGGAATAGCGGGACCTACAATGAG. Encoded protein: CAISGTGNSGTYNE. The whole CDR3 region reads CAISGTGNSGTYNEQFF.

On this clone: Sequencing ends 3 residues short of the CDR3 end; the germline J gene provides the rest. The chain employs TRBV7-2 and TRBJ2-5; 7 bases agree with TRBD2. CDR3 length equals 14 residues. Germline loops: CDR1 SGHTA, CDR2 FQGNSA. The junction had 6 bases not matched to a gene; V was cut back by 1 base and J by 7 bases. The CDR3 bases that were read are TGTGCCAGCAGCTTAGTCCCTAGCGGCGGGACC. Amino acids: CASSLVPSGGT. The full CDR3 protein is CASSLVPSGGTQYF.

To note about this clone: The read ends 3 residues before the CDR3 terminus; that terminus is restored from the germline J gene. The chain employs TRBV19 and TRBJ2-7, with TRBD1 as a possible D gene (6 bases). The CDR3 consists of 14 residues. V shed 4 bases and J shed 3 bases, with 13 bases lying between them. CDR1 is LNHDA and CDR2 is SQIVND in the germline V gene (reference sequence). CDR3 region: CASSTGVGGYEQYF. The CDR3 bases that were read are TGTGCCAGTAGTACAGGGGTCGGTGGCTACGAG.

Comments on this clone: The read ends 3 residues before the CDR3 terminus; that terminus is restored from the germline J gene. The V call is TRBV5-1, the J call TRBJ1-1; the D gene is possibly TRBD1 (5 bases). The CDR3 is 17 amino acids. CDR1 SGHRS and CDR2 YFSETQ come from the germline V gene. The V end lost 1 base, the J end lost 0 bases, and 16 bases lay between the germline ends. The sequenced CDR3 bases are TGCGCCAGCAGCTTGTATCCAAGGGGCTTATTGAACACTGAA. Its protein product is CASSLYPRGLLNTE. The full CDR3 sequence reads CASSLYPRGLLNTEAFF.

Concerning this clone: The read halts 3 residues ahead of the CDR3 end, with the missing end drawn from the germline J gene. The V and J genes are TRBV13 and TRBJ2-1; TRBD1 matches at 9 bases. Germline assignment: CDR1 PRHDT and CDR2 FYEKMQ (reference sequence). V gave up 7 bases and J gave up 7 bases; unmatched junction bases: 5. The CDR3 has 13 residues. CDR3 amino acids: CASIRQGGNEQFF. CDR3 bases read: TGTGCCAGCATCAGACAGGGGGGGAATGAG.

In the case of this clone: From the germline J gene comes the end of the CDR3, since the read stops 3 residues before it. The chain combines TRBV5-4 with TRBJ2-3; 8 bases are a match to TRBD2. J was trimmed by 2 bases and V by 3 bases; bases with no gene match: 8. Germline CDR1 reads SGHNT; CDR2 reads YYREEE (reference sequence). This CDR3 comprises 16 residues. The CDR3 sequence is CASSSAGATLTDTQYF. The part of the CDR3 DNA that was read is TGTGCCAGCAGCTCAGCGGGGGCCACCCTCACAGATACG.

Worth noting for this clone: The CDR3 extends 3 residues past the end of the read, so its final part is completed from the germline J gene. The V gene is TRBV29-1, the J gene TRBJ2-3; tentative D call: TRBD1 (5 bases). V lost 3 bases to trimming and J lost 3 bases, with 7 bases between them. The germline V gene has CDR1 SQVTM and CDR2 ANQGSEA. This CDR3 comprises 12 residues. CDR3 sequence reads: CSVDRETDTQYF. The CDR3 DNA, read in part, is TGCAGCGTTGACAGGGAAACAGATACG.

About this clone itself: The CDR3 end lies 3 residues beyond the end of the read and is filled in from the germline J gene. The V call is TRBV7-2, the J call TRBJ2-6; possible D gene TRBD1, 6 bases. The V end lost 3 bases, the J end lost 3 bases, and 9 bases lay between the germline ends. CDR3 size: 15 residues. Germline V CDR1 and CDR2: SGHTA, FQGNSA. Incomplete CDR3 DNA: TGTGCCAGCAGCTTGAACAGGGATGGGGCCAACGTC. Translated, it gives CASSLNRDGANV. Given in full, the CDR3 is CASSLNRDGANVLTF.

Remarks on this clone: The missing CDR3 end, 3 residues past where the read stops, is filled in from the germline J gene. The rearrangement uses TRBV7-3 and TRBJ2-7, with D possibly TRBD1 on 6 matching bases. The CDR3 covers 12 residues. Germline CDR1 is SGHTA and CDR2 is FQGTGA. Trimming took 5 bases from V and 4 from J, leaving 9 bases between them. The CDR3 region is CASSPDRYEQYF. CDR3 DNA, as far as it was read: TGTGCCAGCAGCCCCGACAGGTACGAG.

As regards this clone: The read stops 3 residues short of the end of the CDR3; the missing end is completed from the germline J gene. The rearrangement links TRBV2 to TRBJ2-7, with 12 bases that match TRBD2. The length of the CDR3 is 17 residues. Germline CDR1 is SNHLY and CDR2 is FYNNEI. J lost 0 bases, V lost 6 bases, and 9 bases had no gene match. The part of the CDR3 DNA that was read is TGTGCCAGCAGAAGAGGGACTAGCGGGCCAAGCTCCTACGAG. Translating gives CASRRGTSGPSSYE. From start to end, the CDR3 is CASRRGTSGPSSYEQYF.

CDR3 bases read: TGTGCCAGCAGCCCGAGGGGGTCTGGAAACACC. It translates to CASSPRGSGNT. The whole CDR3 sequence reads CASSPRGSGNTIYF. This chain connects TRBV7-9 to TRBJ1-3; D might be TRBD1 (6 bases). The missing CDR3 end, 3 residues past where the read stops, is filled in from the germline J gene. The CDR3 covers 14 residues. Per the germline V gene, CDR1 is SEHNR and CDR2 is FQNEAQ (reference sequence). V lost 5 bases and J lost 1, with 9 bases in between.

Regarding this clone: The missing CDR3 end, 3 residues past where the read stops, is filled in from the germline J gene. V usage is TRBV20-1 and J usage is TRBJ2-3; D unresolved. The germline CDR1 and CDR2 sequences are DFQATT and SNEGSKA (reference sequence). Trimming cost V 3 bases and J 7 bases, with 11 bases left between them. The CDR3 contains 12 residues. The CDR3 spells CSASERLNTQYF. Partial CDR3 DNA: TGCAGTGCTAGTGAAAGACTTAATACG.

CDR3 DNA (partial): TGCAGTGCTAGATCCGTTAGCACAGATACG. The encoded protein is CSARSVSTDT. The entire CDR3 protein reads CSARSVSTDTQYF. The chain combines TRBV20-1 with TRBJ2-3; no clear D gene. The missing CDR3 end, 3 residues past where the read stops, is filled in from the germline J gene. Germline CDR1 is DFQATT and CDR2 is SNEGSKA (reference sequence). The CDR3 has 13 amino acids. V lost 2 bases to trimming and J lost 0 bases, with 6 bases between them.

Comments on this clone: The DNA ends 3 residues before the CDR3 does, and the rest of the CDR3 is filled in from the germline J gene. This chain uses TRBV11-2 with TRBJ2-5; perhaps D is TRBD1 or TRBD2 (6 bases each). CDR1 and CDR2 (germline): SGHAT, FQNNGV. Trimming stripped 5 bases from V and 5 bases from J, with 18 bases between. This CDR3 is 15 amino acids long. CDR3 amino acids: CASSRGAGEVETQYF. CDR3 DNA, as far as it was read: TGTGCCAGCAGCCGCGGTGCAGGGGAGGTGGAGACC.

With respect to this clone: The sequenced fragment ends 3 residues before the CDR3 boundary, so the rest is inferred from the germline J gene. The J gene is TRBJ2-7, the V gene TRBV18; D unclear. Between the trimmed V and J ends, which lost 3 bases and 3 bases, there was a span of 3 bases. CDR1 and CDR2 from the germline V gene are KGHSH and LQKENI. There are 11 residues in the CDR3. The sequenced part of the CDR3 DNA is TGTGCCAGCTCACCCAACTACGAG. Protein product: CASSPNYE. The CDR3 as a whole reads CASSPNYEQYF.

To note about this clone: The read terminates 3 residues ahead of where the CDR3 ends, so the germline J gene completes it. The chain has TRBV2 and TRBJ1-1; possible D gene TRBD1, 6 bases. There are 14 residues in the CDR3. The germline V gene has CDR1 SNHLY and CDR2 FYNNEI. The ends were cut back, 4 bases at V and 1 base at J, with 10 bases in the middle. The sequenced CDR3 bases are TGTGCCAGCAGTGCGGACAGTTGGAACACTGAA. Translating gives CASSADSWNTE. The complete CDR3 protein is CASSADSWNTEAFF.

With regard to this clone: Coverage ceases 3 residues before the CDR3 finishes, and the germline J gene fills in the end. The chain uses TRBV6-1 and TRBJ2-7; TRBD2 is a possible D gene (6 bases). This CDR3 is 14 amino acids long. Trimming took 2 bases from V and 4 from J, leaving 12 bases between them. The germline V gene encodes CDR1 MNHNS and CDR2 SASEGT. The CDR3 loop is CASSESGTDYEQYF. Incomplete CDR3 DNA: TGTGCCAGCAGTGAATCCGGGACTGATTACGAG.

Regarding this clone: From the germline J gene comes the end of the CDR3, since the read stops 3 residues before it. The J gene is TRBJ2-7, the V gene TRBV18; 7 nucleotides match TRBD2. Germline CDR1 KGHSH, CDR2 LQKENI. The CDR3 has 14 residues. V dropped 6 bases and J dropped 4; count of bases not matched to a gene: 9. The CDR3 loop reads CASSPVRTSYEQYF. Incomplete CDR3 DNA: TGTGCCAGCTCCCCGGTCCGGACTAGTTACGAG.